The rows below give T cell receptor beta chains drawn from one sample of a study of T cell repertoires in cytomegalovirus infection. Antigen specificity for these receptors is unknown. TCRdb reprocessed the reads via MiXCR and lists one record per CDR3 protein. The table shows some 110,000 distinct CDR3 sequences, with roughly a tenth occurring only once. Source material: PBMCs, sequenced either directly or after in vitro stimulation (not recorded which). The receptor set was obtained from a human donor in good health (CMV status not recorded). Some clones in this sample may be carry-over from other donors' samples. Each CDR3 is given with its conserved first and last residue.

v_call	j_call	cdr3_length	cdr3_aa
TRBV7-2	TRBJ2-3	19	CASSPRRPFGRYASDTQYF
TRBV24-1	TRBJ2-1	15	CATSDLAESYNEQFF
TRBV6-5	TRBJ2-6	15	CASSQTGSGANVLTF
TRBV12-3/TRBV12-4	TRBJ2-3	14	CASSLSGRTDTQYF
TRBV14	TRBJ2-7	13	CASSRQGLYEQYF
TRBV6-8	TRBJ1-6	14	CASARGTKGRALHF
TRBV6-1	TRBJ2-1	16	CASSSGSGAVYNEQFF
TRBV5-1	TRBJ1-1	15	CASSMDGQWNTEAFF
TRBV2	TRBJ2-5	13	CASRGQIRETQYF
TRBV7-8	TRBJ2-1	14	CASSISRLGNEQFF
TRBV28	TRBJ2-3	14	CASTPQGFTDTQYF
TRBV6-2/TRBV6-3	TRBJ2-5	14	CASSYHPVTETQYF
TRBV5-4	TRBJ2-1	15	CASSSIAFAYNEQFF
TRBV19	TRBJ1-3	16	CASSMPGAVLGNTIYF
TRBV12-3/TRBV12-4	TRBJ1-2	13	CASSPRGRSGYTF
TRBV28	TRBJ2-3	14	CASSQTRVGDTQYF
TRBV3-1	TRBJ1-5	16	CASSQESSSGNQPQHF
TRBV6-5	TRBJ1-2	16	CASSYGTGRTLGGYTF
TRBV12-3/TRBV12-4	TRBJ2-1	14	CASSFVGFGNEQFF
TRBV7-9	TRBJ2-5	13	CASSTGGKETQYF
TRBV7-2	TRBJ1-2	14	CASSKTGINYGYTF
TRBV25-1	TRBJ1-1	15	CASSEYSTGTGEAFF
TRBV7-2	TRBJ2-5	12	CASGTAGGTQYF
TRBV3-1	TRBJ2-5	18	CASSQGGGTGVSQETQYF
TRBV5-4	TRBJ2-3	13	CASRGQGADTQYF
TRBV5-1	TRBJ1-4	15	CASSPGQGSNEKLFF
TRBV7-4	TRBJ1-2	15	CASSPSTGIDYGYTF
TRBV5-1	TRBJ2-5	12	CASSFPTETQYF
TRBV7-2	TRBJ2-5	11	CASSAKETQYF
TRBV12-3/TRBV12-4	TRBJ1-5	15	CASKKEGPGNQPQHF
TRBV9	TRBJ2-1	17	CASSVAPTSGGYNEQFF
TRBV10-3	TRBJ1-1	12	CAIRDTGSEAFF
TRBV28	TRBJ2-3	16	CASSLASGSITDTQYF
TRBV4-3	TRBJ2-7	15	CASSPQRGQTYEQYF
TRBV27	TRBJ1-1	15	CASSLTGRVRTEAFF
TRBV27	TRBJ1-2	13	CASSLSRGLGYTF
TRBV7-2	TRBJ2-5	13	CASSYRLEETQYF
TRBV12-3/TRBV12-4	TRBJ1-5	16	CASSSTPRGTAEPQHF
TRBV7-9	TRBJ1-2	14	CASSKGGADYGYTF
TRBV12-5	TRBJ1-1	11	CASGLWNGAFF
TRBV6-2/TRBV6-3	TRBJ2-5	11	CASSGQETQYF
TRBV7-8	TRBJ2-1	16	CASSRNRVGGYNEQFF
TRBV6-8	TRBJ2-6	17	CASILTGVISGANVLTF
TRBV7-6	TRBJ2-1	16	CASSLVGSGDNNEQFF
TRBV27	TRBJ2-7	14	CASSFQREGGEQYF
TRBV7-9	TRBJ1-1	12	CASSLVSGQAFF
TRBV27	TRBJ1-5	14	CASSLRGSNQPQHF
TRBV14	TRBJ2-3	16	CASSPWLAGGTDTQYF
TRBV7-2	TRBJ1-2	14	CASSLARRNYGYTF
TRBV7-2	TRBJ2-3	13	CASSSGAPDTQYF
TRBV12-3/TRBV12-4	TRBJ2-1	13	CASTVLGYNEQFF
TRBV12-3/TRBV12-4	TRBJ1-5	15	CASSFGQAGSQPQHF
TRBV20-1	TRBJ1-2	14	CSARDVQGPRGYTF
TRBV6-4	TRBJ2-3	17	CASSAPRDGSSTDTQYF
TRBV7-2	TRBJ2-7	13	CASSYRNRYEQYF